The following is a T cell receptor (beta chain) sequence with its context. The antigen remains undetermined. This sample is drawn from a study of cytomegalovirus exposure and HLA in healthy donors. Study-level information: Early release data held about 85 million unique TCRs from HLA-typed donors. The study's findings and limits: One variant, a missense change in DCLRE1C, was linked in a later analysis to TCR beta V- and J-gene trimming.

The CDR3 sequence is 17 residues long. CDR1 and CDR2 (germline): SGHTA, FQGNSA. Losses at the gene ends were 4 bases for V and 6 bases for J; bases not matched to a gene: 17. The primer mix had 60 Vbeta and 13 Jbeta primers. Clones were read by immunoSEQ multiplex PCR, and TCRdb kept only the in-frame ones, dropping some. This sample has about 120,000 clones, with 75% to 85% found just once. The receptor comes from a female donor in good health and CMV-seropositive. V is TRBV7-2 and J is TRBJ2-7, with TRBD2 identical over 8 bases. Sequencing was done on a sample of PBMCs. The CDR3 spells CASSSSPRTSQVSEQYF. DNA of the CDR3: TGTGCCAGCAGCTCCTCCCCCCGGACTAGCCAAGTCTCCGAGCAGTACTTC.